The source of this T cell receptor (beta chain) is a study of immune cell composition in non-small cell lung cancer. This clone was counted a few times. The normal lung sample lay at least 3 cm, and maximally far, from the tumour. Template was genomic DNA from frozen, unsorted single-cell suspensions. Produced via immunoSEQ multiplex PCR; TCRdb's table is partial and in-frame only. This repertoire shows 5,000 to 5,500 clones, about 88% found once; its top ten account for under 6.5%. Unmatched junction bases numbered 2, after V lost 1 base and J lost 4 bases. Germline values: CDR1 KGHSH, CDR2 LQKENI. The CDR3 contains 15 residues.

The J gene is TRBJ1-1, the V gene TRBV18; TRBD1 agrees at 11 bases. The sequenced material came from non-adjacent lung tissue. This receptor was taken from a human donor with non-small cell lung cancer. Some clones in this sample may be carry-over from other donors' samples. CDR3 sequence: CASSPQGTGGTEAFF. CDR3 nucleotides: TGTGCCAGCTCACCACAAGGGACAGGGGGCACTGAAGCTTTCTTT.